The 4 T cell receptor beta chains given below trace back to one sample, sequenced in a study of OX40 agonist ivuxolimab in advanced cancers. TCRdb's table, derived via immunoSEQ multiplex PCR, lists solely in-frame clones and lacks some. The data contain around 56,000 clones, roughly three quarters of them singletons. Material: CD4+ or CD8+ T cells sorted from blood, obtained in a trial of the OX40 agonist ivuxolimab. Receptors originate from an adult with an advanced solid tumor such as melanoma, head and neck, liver or kidney cancer.

The chain is built from TRBV19 and TRBJ1-1, with 7 bases identical to TRBD1. After removal of 9 bases from V and 5 bases from J, the junction contained 12 bases not matched to a gene. Germline loops: CDR1 LNHDA, CDR2 SQIVND (reference sequence). The CDR3 extends over 14 amino acids. The DNA of the CDR3 is TGTGCCAGCCACAGGGGAAGGGTGGGGACTGAAGCTTTCTTT. The encoded protein is CASHRGRVGTEAFF. The full variable domain, its missing parts supplied by reference TRBV19 and TRBJ1-1, is DGGITQSPKYLFRKEGQNVTLSCEQNLNHDAMYWYRQDPGQGLRLIYYSQIVNDFQKGDIAEGYSVSREKKESFPLTVTSAQKNPTAFYLCASHRGRVGTEAFFGQGTRLTVV.

This chain uses TRBV19 with TRBJ2-7; 7 bases map to TRBD1. The V segment lost 5 bases and the J segment 1 base; nucleotides outside the gene matches: 5. The CDR3 has 14 residues. CDR1 is LNHDA and CDR2 is SQIVND in the germline V gene (reference sequence). The CDR3 DNA sequence: TGTGCCAGTAGTTTGGCAGGGGGTTCCTACGAGCAGTACTTC. It encodes CASSLAGGSYEQYF.

The V call is TRBV5-6, the J call TRBJ1-1; possibly TRBD1 for D (6 bases). CDR3 length: 18 amino acids. CDR1 SGHDT and CDR2 YYEEEE come from the germline V gene. V was clipped by 1 base and J by 9 bases, with 28 bases between them. DNA of the CDR3: TGTGCCAGCAGCTTGCTGTCCTATACTGCCCCAGGGGAACTACAAGCTTTCTTT. Its protein is CASSLLSYTAPGELQAFF.

The chain links TRBV5-4 to TRBJ2-7; 14 bases fit TRBD2. J was trimmed by 1 base and V by 4 bases; bases with no gene match: 1. Per the germline V gene, CDR1 is SGHNT and CDR2 is YYREEE (reference sequence). The CDR3 has 15 amino acids. CDR3 coding DNA: TGTGCCAGCAGCCGACTAGCGGGAGGGTCCTACGAGCAGTACTTC. Encoded protein: CASSRLAGGSYEQYF.